The rows below give T cell receptor beta chains drawn from one sample of a study of CD8 T cells in ankylosing spondylitis. TCRdb reanalysed the 5' RACE reads using MiXCR and keeps one entry per CDR3 protein. The sample yields 200,000 to 250,000 distinct CDR3 sequences, 32% seen once. The sample consisted of blood, either unsorted or a sorted T cell fraction (not recorded which). The receptors were gathered from a male donor with ankylosing spondylitis or in good health (not recorded which). Each CDR3 is given with its conserved first and last residue. A D gene is named only where the DNA matches it firmly. Clone size is shown for a subset of rows, as once, few, many or a class of expanded clone.

J,size,V,D,CDR3,DNA
TRBJ2-7,.,TRBV12-3/TRBV12-4,.,CASSLSFMGEQYF,TGTGCCAGCAGTTTAAGTTTCATGGGGGAGCAGTACTTC
TRBJ2-7,few,TRBV10-3,TRBD2,CAIRAPSDRGGGTSNSYEQYF,TGTGCCATCAGGGCACCCAGCGATCGCGGGGGGGGTACTAGTAATTCCTACGAGCAGTACTTC
TRBJ2-1,.,TRBV5-1,.,CASSFRGATYNEQFF,TGCGCCAGCAGCTTCAGGGGCGCAACTTACAATGAGCAGTTCTTC
TRBJ2-3,once,TRBV7-2,.,CASSANQRIGTDTQYF,TGTGCCAGCAGCGCAAACCAAAGGATAGGCACAGATACGCAGTATTTT
TRBJ2-1,.,TRBV27,.,CASAEGSSYNEQFF,TGTGCCAGCGCGGAGGGTAGCTCCTACAATGAGCAGTTCTTC
TRBJ2-1,.,TRBV7-9,.,CASSQSLRGKGYNEQFF,TGTGCCAGCAGCCAGTCATTGCGGGGAAAGGGCTACAATGAGCAGTTCTTC
TRBJ2-3,few,TRBV30,.,CAWSDLGGGPRDTQYF,TGTGCCTGGAGTGACCTGGGCGGGGGCCCTCGAGATACGCAGTATTTT
TRBJ2-7,.,TRBV7-6,TRBD1,CASSLMGQGGEQYF,TGTGCCAGCAGCCTTATGGGACAGGGCGGCGAGCAGTACTTC
TRBJ2-3,few,TRBV15,.,CATSRDSTVDTQYF,TGTGCCACCAGCAGAGATTCGACGGTCGATACGCAGTATTTT
TRBJ2-7,.,TRBV10-3,TRBD1,CAISATPGQGYEQYF,TGTGCCATCAGTGCGACTCCGGGACAGGGCTACGAGCAGTACTTC
TRBJ2-3,.,TRBV7-9,TRBD1,CASSSGQGILNTQYF,TGTGCCAGCAGCTCGGGACAGGGTATCTTGAATACGCAGTATTTT
TRBJ1-1,few,TRBV29-1,TRBD1,CSVDPGTGRSAFF,TGCAGCGTGGATCCCGGGACAGGAAGATCCGCTTTCTTT
TRBJ1-5,.,TRBV27,.,CASSLNRASNQPQHF,TGTGCCAGCAGTTTAAACAGGGCAAGCAATCAGCCCCAGCATTTT
TRBJ1-2,few,TRBV9,.,CASSAIPTYGYTF,TGTGCCAGCAGTGCCATTCCCACGTATGGCTACACCTTC
TRBJ2-5,.,TRBV4-1,TRBD2,CASSKSTSGTGETQYF,TGCGCCAGCAGCAAATCAACTAGCGGGACGGGGGAGACCCAGTACTTC
TRBJ1-2,few,TRBV27,.,CASSTGGRGYTF,TGTGCCAGCTCGACGGGGGGGAGGGGCTACACCTTC
TRBJ2-7,.,TRBV10-3,TRBD1,CAISAAGGDDEQYF,TGTGCCATCAGTGCGGCAGGGGGTGACGACGAGCAGTACTTC
TRBJ1-4,few,TRBV6-5,.,CASSYSGIRNPTNEKLFF,TGTGCCAGCAGTTACTCGGGCATCAGGAACCCAACTAATGAAAAACTGTTTTTT
TRBJ1-2,.,TRBV20-1,TRBD1,CSARVRDRGYYGYTF,TGCAGTGCTAGAGTTCGGGACAGGGGGTACTATGGCTACACCTTC
TRBJ2-1,once,TRBV2,.,CASSTDRSYEQFF,TGTGCCAGCAGTACCGACAGGAGCTATGAGCAGTTCTTC
TRBJ2-3,.,TRBV10-3,.,CAISEPGHSTDTQYF,TGTGCCATCAGCGAGCCGGGACATAGCACAGATACGCAGTATTTT
TRBJ2-6,.,TRBV6-5,.,CASSLQFSGANVLTF,TGTGCCAGCAGTTTACAGTTCTCTGGGGCCAACGTCCTGACTTTC
TRBJ2-1,.,TRBV5-6,.,CASSLEFRMSYNEQFF,TGTGCCAGCAGCTTGGAATTCAGGATGTCCTACAATGAGCAGTTCTTC
TRBJ2-2,.,TRBV12-3/TRBV12-4,TRBD1,CASRTPVGQGNTGELFF,TGTGCCAGCAGAACCCCCGTTGGACAGGGGAACACCGGGGAGCTGTTTTTT
TRBJ2-2,.,TRBV5-1,.,CASSATSSPNTGELFF,TGCGCCAGCAGCGCCACTAGCAGTCCCAACACCGGGGAGCTGTTTTTT
TRBJ1-1,.,TRBV12-3/TRBV12-4,.,CASSLFVGGENTEAFF,TGTGCCAGCAGTTTGTTCGTGGGAGGGGAGAACACTGAAGCTTTCTTT
TRBJ2-1,.,TRBV10-2,.,CASSESGGRYNEQFF,TGCGCCAGCAGTGAGTCCGGGGGGCGCTACAATGAGCAGTTCTTC
TRBJ1-1,many,TRBV20-1,.,CSAFRDAGEAFF,TGCAGTGCCTTTCGGGACGCCGGTGAAGCTTTCTTT
TRBJ2-1,once,TRBV20-1,TRBD2,CSARSGGAPNEQFF,TGCAGTGCTAGAAGCGGGGGGGCCCCCAATGAGCAGTTCTTC
TRBJ1-4,.,TRBV12-3/TRBV12-4,.,CASRYLPGAGNEKLFF,TGTGCCAGCAGATATCTCCCCGGGGCCGGAAATGAAAAACTGTTTTTT
TRBJ1-5,many,TRBV20-1,.,CSARPGVGQPQHF,TGCAGTGCTAGACCAGGGGTGGGCCAGCCCCAGCATTTT
TRBJ2-5,.,TRBV7-3,TRBD2,CASSSPGLAGVGGETQYF,TGTGCCAGCAGCTCCCCGGGACTAGCGGGGGTCGGAGGAGAGACCCAGTACTTC
TRBJ2-7,few,TRBV15,.,CATSNQYEQYF,TGTGCCACCAGCAATCAGTACGAGCAGTACTTC
TRBJ1-1,.,TRBV10-3,.,CAIADSGRASAEAFF,TGTGCCATCGCCGATTCTGGCAGGGCATCAGCTGAAGCTTTCTTT
TRBJ2-5,.,TRBV5-6,.,CASSKRQLQETQYF,TGTGCCAGCAGCAAGAGACAGCTTCAAGAGACCCAGTACTTC
TRBJ2-1,.,TRBV20-1,.,CSASLDNNNEQFF,TGCAGTGCTAGTCTAGACAACAACAATGAGCAGTTCTTC
TRBJ2-7,.,TRBV28,.,CASSWSASLTAEQYF,TGTGCCAGCAGTTGGTCGGCTTCCTTGACAGCCGAGCAGTACTTC
TRBJ2-5,.,TRBV20-1,TRBD2,CRPTGTSRWETQYF,TGCAGGCCAACAGGGACTAGTAGGTGGGAGACCCAGTACTTC
TRBJ2-1,few,TRBV15,TRBD2,CATSRGRDYAGNEQFF,TGTGCCACCAGCAGAGGCCGGGACTACGCTGGTAATGAGCAGTTCTTC
TRBJ2-5,.,TRBV20-1,TRBD2,CSARGGLAEETQYF,TGCAGTGCCCGTGGGGGACTAGCTGAAGAGACCCAGTACTTC
TRBJ2-7,.,TRBV30,TRBD2,CAWSGTSGVYEQYF,TGTGCCTGGAGCGGGACTAGCGGGGTTTACGAGCAGTACTTC
TRBJ2-3,.,TRBV20-1,.,CSAPLPTLRNTDTQYF,TGCAGTGCTCCCCTCCCGACCCTAAGAAACACAGATACGCAGTATTTT
TRBJ2-7,.,TRBV7-7,.,CASSLQPQGYEQYF,TGTGCTAGCAGCTTGCAGCCCCAGGGGTACGAGCAGTACTTC
TRBJ2-7,few,TRBV29-1,.,CSAEGSSYEQYF,TGCAGCGCCGAGGGGAGTTCCTACGAGCAGTACTTC
TRBJ2-5,.,TRBV15,.,CATSREVKGYQETQYF,TGTGCCACCAGCAGAGAGGTGAAGGGGTACCAAGAGACCCAGTACTTC
TRBJ1-1,once,TRBV12-3/TRBV12-4,.,CASRWLQGGTEAFF,TGTGCCAGCCGATGGCTACAGGGTGGGACTGAAGCTTTCTTC
TRBJ1-5,few,TRBV20-1,TRBD1,CSARDVGTGYNQPQHF,TGCAGTGCTAGAGATGTAGGGACAGGGTACAATCAGCCCCAGCATTTT
TRBJ1-6,few,TRBV20-1,.,CSARGNRALSSYNSPLHF,TGCAGTGCTAGAGGCAACAGGGCGCTTAGCTCCTATAATTCACCCCTCCACTTT
TRBJ2-7,once,TRBV27,.,CASGTYPSYEQYF,TGTGCCAGCGGGACATACCCCTCCTACGAGCAGTACTTC
TRBJ1-3,.,TRBV12-3/TRBV12-4,TRBD1,CASSPRTGLNTIYF,TGTGCCAGCAGCCCCCGGACAGGGTTAAACACCATATATTTT
TRBJ2-7,few,TRBV20-1,.,CSARSRSSYEQYF,TGCAGTGCTAGATCAAGGAGCTCCTACGAGCAGTACTTC